Below, 15 T cell receptor beta chains from the same sample are listed, as sequenced in a study of graft-versus-host responses after intestinal transplantation. The protocol was immunoSEQ multiplex PCR, while the TCRdb copy is restricted to in-frame clones and leaves out a portion. The profile shows about 85,000 clones, 80% to 95% of them singletons. These receptors have no identified antigens. The sample in question was unstimulated CD8+ T cells sorted from spleen or lymph node cells, obtained before transplant. These receptors came from a human donor who was the organ donor for an intestinal transplant.

The chain joins TRBV7-9 to TRBJ1-1; D call uncertain. Trimming took off 4 bases at V and 5 bases at J, with 11 bases between the two ends. The length of the CDR3 is 13 residues. The germline V gene encodes CDR1 SEHNR and CDR2 FQNEAQ (reference sequence). The CDR3 region is CASSSSQATEAFF. The CDR3 region has the DNA TGTGCCAGCAGCTCAAGTCAGGCGACTGAAGCTTTCTTT. The complete variable domain, with remaining parts taken from reference TRBV7-9 and TRBJ1-1, reads DTGVSQNPRHKITKRGQNVTFRCDPISEHNRLYWYRQTLGQGPEFLTYFQNEAQLEKSRLLSDRFSAERPKGSFSTLEIQRTEQGDSAMYLCASSSSQATEAFFGQGTRLTVV.

This clone was picked up a small number of times. This same CDR3 is encoded by further DNA sequences in the sample. V usage is TRBV6-6 and J usage is TRBJ2-7, with D possibly TRBD1 on 5 matching bases. CDR1 and CDR2 from the germline V gene are MNHNY and SVGAGI (reference sequence). The CDR3 consists of 14 residues. Trimming left V 0 bases short and J 0 bases short, with 6 bases between. The CDR3: CASSYSDSSYEQYF. DNA for the CDR3: TGTGCCAGCAGTTACTCCGACAGCTCCTACGAGCAGTACTTC.

The rearrangement links TRBV6-6 to TRBJ1-1; D is possibly TRBD1 (5 bases). Trimming shortened V by 2 bases and J by 4 bases, and 14 bases separated the two germline ends. In germline, CDR1 is MNHNY, CDR2 SVGAGI (reference sequence). There are 15 residues in the CDR3. This chain's CDR3 is CASSYRRQQGTEAFF. CDR3 bases: TGTGCCAGCAGTTACCGGAGACAGCAGGGCACTGAAGCTTTCTTT.

The chain is built from TRBV4-1 and TRBJ1-5; maybe TRBD1 (5 bases). Trimming pared 1 base from V and 1 base from J, leaving 11 bases between. This CDR3 spans 16 amino acids. From germline, CDR1 is MGHRA and CDR2 YSYEKL. As DNA, the CDR3 is TGCGCCAGCAGCCAAGGTCAGGGTCTAAGCAATCAGCCCCAGCATTTT. It translates to CASSQGQGLSNQPQHF.

V usage is TRBV10-3 and J usage is TRBJ2-5; tentatively, D is TRBD2 (5 bases). The CDR3 length is 13 residues. Looked up from germline, CDR1 is ENHRY and CDR2 is SYGVKD. V lost 4 bases and J 2 bases, leaving 8 bases between the germline ends. CDR3 protein: CAISGRWQETQYF. The CDR3 DNA follows: TGTGCCATCAGTGGGAGGTGGCAAGAGACCCAGTACTTC.

This chain links TRBV7-2 with TRBJ2-7; 8 positions match TRBD2. The CDR3 totals 16 residues. Trimming removed 4 bases from V and 3 bases from J; junction bases left unmatched: 11. The V gene's germline CDR1 is SGHTA and CDR2 FQGNSA. CDR3 coding DNA: TGTGCCAGCAGCTCCATAAGGGCGGGGGGACTCTACGAGCAGTACTTC. Its protein is CASSSIRAGGLYEQYF.

This chain uses TRBV7-9 with TRBJ1-2; 8 positions match TRBD1. In germline, CDR1 is SEHNR, CDR2 FQNEAQ (reference sequence). Trimming cost V 0 bases and J 7 bases; bases outside gene matches: 7. CDR3 length: 15 amino acids. CDR3 in amino acids: CASSLALDRGPGYTF. The CDR3 bases are TGTGCCAGCAGCTTAGCGCTCGACAGGGGCCCTGGCTACACCTTC.

This clone was observed a handful of times. In nucleotides, the CDR3 is TGTGCCAGCAGCTTTGGCTACCAGAATGAAAAACTGTTTTTT. Translating gives CASSFGYQNEKLFF. This rearrangement joins TRBV7-9 to TRBJ1-4, with D unresolved. Trimming took 3 bases from V and 5 from J, leaving 10 bases between them. The CDR3 totals 14 residues. Germline values: CDR1 SEHNR, CDR2 FQNEAQ (reference sequence).

The chain recombines TRBV30 with TRBJ2-3; no reliable D call. V lost 0 bases to trimming and J lost 0 bases, with 7 bases between them. The CDR3 sequence is 14 residues long. Germline lookup yields CDR1 GTSNPN and CDR2 SVGIG (reference sequence). CDR3 residues: CAWSVIASTDTQYF. CDR3 nucleotide sequence: TGTGCCTGGAGTGTAATCGCCAGCACAGATACGCAGTATTTT.

The count of this clone is one. The rearrangement joins TRBV9 to TRBJ2-3; TRBD1 aligns across 7 bases. The V gene's germline CDR1 is SGDLS and CDR2 YYNGEE. This CDR3 has 16 amino acids. Trimming at V came to 4 bases and at J to 1 base, leaving 9 bases not matched to a gene. As DNA, the CDR3 is TGTGCCAGCAGCCTCCCCATCCAGGGGGGCACAGATACGCAGTATTTT. It codes for CASSLPIQGGTDTQYF.

The gene calls are TRBV2 and TRBJ2-7; 16 bases fit TRBD2. This CDR3 is 18 amino acids long. CDR1 is SNHLY, CDR2 FYNNEI, per germline. The V and J ends lost 6 bases and 3 bases, in that order; junction bases with no gene match: 11. The CDR3 region is CASSSKGLAGGSFYEQYF. The CDR3 DNA is TGTGCCAGCAGCTCGAAGGGACTAGCGGGGGGGAGCTTCTACGAGCAGTACTTC.

This clone showed up just once. This CDR3 reads CASTSGGGASISAGYTF. The CDR3 DNA reads TGTGCCAGCACCTCCGGAGGGGGCGCTTCCATCTCGGCCGGCTACACCTTC. This chain uses TRBV9 with TRBJ1-2; 7 bases fit TRBD1. The CDR3 totals 17 residues. J was trimmed by 8 bases and V by 6 bases; bases with no gene match: 22. CDR1 and CDR2 (germline): SGDLS, YYNGEE.

The V call is TRBV5-6, the J call TRBJ1-2, with no clear D. From germline, CDR1 is SGHDT and CDR2 YYEEEE. There are 13 residues in the CDR3. Deletions cut 0 bases from V and 4 bases from J, with 7 bases between. The CDR3 loop is CASSLGVLYGYTF. DNA for the CDR3: TGTGCCAGCAGCTTGGGGGTCCTCTATGGCTACACCTTC.

DNA of the CDR3: TGTGCCAGTAGTATTCCCTGGGGTACCGGCTACACCTTC. Its protein is CASSIPWGTGYTF. The chain links TRBV19 to TRBJ1-2, with D hard to call. V was trimmed by 3 bases and J by 8 bases, leaving 13 bases between them. The CDR3 totals 13 residues. Germline V gene sequence: CDR1 LNHDA, CDR2 SQIVND (reference sequence).

This clone appeared once. The rearrangement links TRBV11-2 to TRBJ2-7; TRBD2 aligns across 8 bases. The CDR3 has 15 residues. Per the germline V gene, CDR1 is SGHAT and CDR2 is FQNNGV. V lost 8 bases to trimming and J lost 5 bases; unmatched junction nucleotides: 14. CDR3 amino acids: CASVGEAAGVDEQYF. CDR3 in DNA: TGTGCCAGCGTAGGTGAGGCAGCGGGAGTCGACGAGCAGTACTTC. Looking up the rest from reference TRBV11-2 and TRBJ2-7 gives the full variable domain: EAGVAQSPRYKIIEKRQSVAFWCNPISGHATLYWYQQILGQGPKLLIQFQNNGVVDDSQLPKDRFSAERLKGVDSTLKIQPAKLEDSAVYLCASVGEAAGVDEQYFGPGTRLTVT.